A selection of T cell receptor beta chains follows, all from one sample in a study of blood T cell repertoires in COVID-19. Libraries were prepared by immunoSEQ multiplex PCR; TCRdb keeps only in-frame clonotypes and omits some of them. The table has some 250,000 clones, 81% seen once. The sequenced sample was peripheral blood. The receptors here all came from an elderly woman with acute or convalescent COVID-19. The CDR3 runs from the conserved cysteine through the conserved F or W. The size entry is marked missing in some rows and otherwise reads once, few, many or a size class.

J gene | clone size | V gene | CDR3 protein
TRBJ2-1 | - | TRBV7-2 | CASSHTSGGSYNEQFF
TRBJ1-3 | - | TRBV9 | CASSVGGSGSSANTIYF
TRBJ1-3 | few | TRBV6-5 | CASSSIGNTIYF
TRBJ2-1 | - | TRBV2 | CASRFSGPEQFF
TRBJ2-5 | - | TRBV11-1 | CASSLVPGEGWETQYF
TRBJ1-2 | - | TRBV14 | CASSSLPGQGNYGYTF
TRBJ2-7 | - | TRBV5-1 | CASSPVLAGALYEQYF
TRBJ1-1 | once | TRBV2 | CASRGDANTEAFF
TRBJ2-1 | once | TRBV11-2 | CASSLDRGVNEQFF
TRBJ2-5 | once | TRBV4-1 | CASSQAGTGPQETQYF
TRBJ2-1 | - | TRBV6-6 | CASSYTIGQLNEQFF
TRBJ2-3 | - | TRBV4-2 | CASSQDATGVADTQYF
TRBJ1-5 | - | TRBV7-8 | CASSPQYSNQPQHF
TRBJ1-4 | - | TRBV28 | CATWGGRGANEKLFF
TRBJ1-5 | - | TRBV19 | CASSIVLLTSNQPQHF
TRBJ1-5 | - | TRBV28 | CASSRQQGNNQPQHF
TRBJ1-4 | few | TRBV4-2 | CASGPSDPTNEKLFF
TRBJ1-2 | - | TRBV5-4 | CASSLPGTNYGYTF
TRBJ1-5 | - | TRBV5-1 | CASSLGRGDQPQHF
TRBJ1-2 | - | TRBV3-1/TRBV3-2 | CASSRAAVNYGYTF
TRBJ2-2 | - | TRBV11-3 | CASSRRSGNTGELFF
TRBJ2-1 | - | TRBV6-6 | CASSYRTATYNEQFF
TRBJ1-6 | few | TRBV10-3 | CAISGPVNSPLHF
TRBJ1-4 | - | TRBV27 | CASSPSDRGREKLFF
TRBJ2-5 | - | TRBV19 | CASSTSGLQETQYF
TRBJ2-7 | - | TRBV3-1/TRBV3-2 | CASSQDRGEQYF
TRBJ2-1 | - | TRBV5-1 | CASSFDHGGEQFF
TRBJ2-1 | once | TRBV30 | CAWSKLAGANEQFF
TRBJ2-1 | - | TRBV9 | CASSVGSGRYNEQFF
TRBJ2-7 | - | TRBV18 | CASSPGTGTSYEQYF
TRBJ2-5 | - | TRBV19 | CASSLLAGEETQYF
TRBJ2-3 | - | TRBV5-4 | CASTLAGGTDTQYF
TRBJ2-7 | - | TRBV27 | CASKVRDRYEQYF
TRBJ2-4 | - | TRBV5-1 | CASSLGQGINIQYF
TRBJ1-2 | - | TRBV19 | CASRIDGTGKTNYGYTF
TRBJ2-5 | - | TRBV27 | CASSPTLGTGSETQYF
TRBJ1-2 | - | TRBV3-1/TRBV3-2 | CASSQDRIGDYTF
TRBJ2-7 | - | TRBV11-2 | CASSIRQRSLPYEQYF